This T cell receptor (beta chain) was profiled in a study of CD8+ T cells in alopecia areata. This clone was observed at least ten times. Its target is unknown. Gene names and germline match the mouse. Points from the study as a whole: Across lesional scalp, and particularly alopecia totalis/universalis, clonality surpassed that of normal scalp.

Combined cutaneous lymph node cells underwent sorting by CD4, CD8alpha, NKG2D, NKG2ACE and additional markers. cDNA prepared by RNA extraction and subsequent reverse transcription served as the template for sequencing. Clones were read by immunoSEQ multiplex PCR, and TCRdb kept only the in-frame ones, dropping some. This table holds 8,300 or so clones with no singletons; the top ten claim around 19%. The clonotype originates from a C3H/HeJ mouse with alopecia areata. The mouse strain carries the MHC haplotype H2-k. Sequenced sample: CD8+ T cells sorted from a lymph node.

The CDR3 loop is CASSQGLGQDTQYF. CDR3 DNA (partial): TGTGCCAGCAGCCAGGGACTGGGCCAAGAC. The chain combines TRBV5 with TRBJ2-5, with 9 bases lining up with TRBD2. The sequence runs out 4 residues before the end of the CDR3; the remainder is reconstructed from the germline J gene. Germline V gene lookup returns CDR1 LGHNA and CDR2 YNLKQL (reference sequence). The length of the CDR3 is 14 residues. V lost 3 bases, J lost 2 bases, and 0 bases stayed unmatched.